This entry lists 5 T cell receptor beta chains sequenced from one sample in a study of blood T cell repertoires in COVID-19. The repertoire was sequenced with immunoSEQ multiplex PCR; TCRdb's copy has only in-frame clones and lacks some. The sample lists 150,000 to 200,000 clones, more than 75% occurring once. Input material: PBMCs or T cells enriched from blood (not recorded which). Receptor source: a woman aged 25-40 years who had recovered from COVID-19.

The rearrangement uses TRBV3-1 (or the pseudogene TRBV3-2) and TRBJ1-4; 8 nucleotides agree with TRBD1. CDR1 LGHDT and CDR2 YNNKEL come from the germline V gene (reference sequence). The CDR3 is made up of 16 amino acids. The V and J ends lost 4 bases and 8 bases, in that order; junction bases with no gene match: 12. CDR3 residues: CASSLHRGTGGEKLFF. In nucleotides, the CDR3 is TGTGCCAGCAGCCTACACAGGGGTACAGGGGGAGAAAAACTGTTTTTT.

The chain recombines TRBV6-5 with TRBJ2-1; 11 positions match TRBD1. V was clipped by 2 bases and J by 3 bases; unmatched bases: 3. Per germline, CDR1 MNHEY and CDR2 SVGAGI. The CDR3 sequence is 16 residues long. CDR3 in amino acids: CASSYTGTGGYNEQFF. In DNA form, the CDR3 reads TGTGCCAGCAGTTACACCGGGACAGGGGGCTACAATGAGCAGTTCTTC.

The rearrangement links TRBV28 to TRBJ2-7; 8 bases fit TRBD2. The CDR3 totals 15 residues. Germline CDR1 MDHEN, CDR2 SYDVKM. With V trimmed by 8 bases and J by 6 bases, 15 bases remained unmatched. The CDR3 region is CASQTVAGGLAEQYF. The CDR3 DNA is TGTGCCAGCCAAACGGTCGCGGGAGGCTTGGCCGAGCAGTACTTC.

The chain combines TRBV29-1 with TRBJ1-2; 10 bases agree with TRBD1. Germline CDR1 is SQVTM and CDR2 is ANQGSEA. Trimming took 6 bases from V and 7 from J; bases not matched to a gene: 2. The CDR3 has 11 amino acids. DNA for the CDR3: TGCAGCGTGGGACAGGGGCTTGGCTACACCTTC. Protein product: CSVGQGLGYTF.

The rearrangement uses TRBV5-4 and TRBJ2-5; 8 bases align to TRBD1. V was pared by 4 bases and J by 5 bases, with 13 bases of the junction left unmatched. Germline CDR1 reads SGHNT; CDR2 reads YYREEE (reference sequence). There are 16 residues in the CDR3. CDR3 DNA sequence: TGTGCCAGCAGCCCGAAGGACAGGGACCTCGCGGAGACCCAGTACTTC. Its protein product is CASSPKDRDLAETQYF.